This TCR beta chain was retrieved from a study of T cells in Graves' hyperthyroidism and ophthalmopathy. Trimming at V came to 1 base and at J to 6 bases, leaving 7 bases not matched to a gene. The CDR3 runs to 16 residues. TCR beta CDR3 regions were amplified from RNA. In the first-round RT-PCR of the TCR CDR3, the HTBI primer set was used. MiXCR was run by TCRdb on the multiplex PCR reads, yielding one entry per CDR3 protein. Of 690,000 or so distinct CDR3 sequences in the sample, over 15% are singletons; the top ten hold 16%. The rearrangement links TRBV12-3 or TRBV12-4 to TRBJ2-2; 8 bases fit TRBD1. This sequence was found in a woman aged 45-65 years with Graves' hyperthyroidism that later progressed to Graves' ophthalmopathy. Sequences were obtained from blood. CDR3 protein: CASSLGRTGLSGELFF. For the CDR3, the DNA is TGTGCCAGCAGTTTAGGAAGGACAGGGTTGTCCGGGGAGCTGTTTTTT.